This T cell receptor (beta chain) was profiled in a study of T cells of healthy individuals. This clonotype has a count of ten or more. The CDR3 loop spans 14 amino acids. V lost 2 bases to trimming and J lost 1 base, with 5 bases between them. Germline V gene sequence: CDR1 MDHEN, CDR2 SYDVKM. TCRdb re-derived calls from the 5' RACE reads in MiXCR, one entry per CDR3 protein. In the table there are around 83,000 distinct CDR3 sequences, more than 4.5% of which are singletons. This sequence originates from a female donor in good health. The chain joins TRBV28 to TRBJ1-4, with a tentative D call TRBD1 (5 bases). CDR3 amino acids: CASSLGGTNEKLFF. The CDR3 DNA reads as TGTGCCAGCAGTTTAGGGGGAACTAATGAAAAACTGTTTTTT.